The present TCR beta chain was sequenced within a study of molecular identifiers for immune sequencing clone quantification. Study-wide background: RNA, taken in replicates from about 21,000 or 97,000 naive CD8 cells, was split five ways, with four sequenced.

The use of previously described methods and listed TCR primers produced the bulk TCR libraries. From the PCR reads, TCRdb called clonotypes with MiXCR, one entry per CDR3 protein. This table holds 550,000 to 750,000 distinct CDR3 sequences, just under 20% found once. The CDR3 covers 17 residues. Germline V CDR1 and CDR2: DFQATT, SNEGSKA (reference sequence). V shed 0 bases and J 0 bases; nucleotides not matched to a gene: 11. As CD8+CD4-CCR7+CD45RA+ cells, naive CD8 T cells were sorted. This clonotype was counted at least ten times. Its antigen is still unknown. Study-wide findings and caveats: Highly expanded clone sizes could be underestimated through barcode sharing by identical TCR molecules.

The clonotype comes from a human donor in good health. Some libraries in this study had Jurkat cell RNA spiked in. Input material: naive CD8+ T cells from blood, with Jurkat cell RNA spiked in. Subset defined: FACS-sorted CD8+CD4-CCR7+CD45RA+ naive T cells. This chain links TRBV20-1 with TRBJ2-7; 7 bases match TRBD2. CDR3 protein: CSARDRGASGSSYEQYF. The CDR3 DNA reads TGCAGTGCTAGAGATCGAGGTGCTAGCGGAAGCTCCTACGAGCAGTACTTC.